This record looks at one T cell receptor (beta chain) sequence and its context. This receptor's antigen is unknown. The sample holds no much larger clone one base away, and base qualities are not on file. The source of the sample is a study of cytomegalovirus exposure and HLA in healthy donors (dated by TCRdb to about 2017). With respect to the entire study: An earlier analysis of 587 of the donors reported 276 Gb of sequence data and 117 million unique TCR beta sequences obtained from roughly 180 million T cells. On average, 235,054 unique TCR beta nucleotide sequences were sequenced per donor among 300 to 500 genotyped donors of the cohort, with 15% to 20% of those sequences being non-productive. Rather than using new phenotypic data, the later analysis identified candidate immune exposures from TCR beta sequences and from how often those sequences occurred across donors. A later genetic analysis used genome-wide SNP genotypes for about 60% of the roughly 670 donors, treating that subset as a discovery cohort. The number of typed donors differed by locus: about 620-640 for A, B, C, DRB1 and DQB1; some 540 for DQA1; around 580 for DPA1; and some 430 for DPB1. A later analysis re-examined previously published TCR beta repertoires from several hundred donors and added high-resolution HLA genotyping to investigate patterns of TCR occurrence. Because of strong linkage in the cohort, roughly five DR-DQ haplotypes were treated as single units for association and clustering. HLA typing covered class I and class II loci at four-digit resolution. The study was designed to test whether signatures of past pathogen exposure could be identified by cataloging public T cell receptors. Every discovery cohort repertoire had been produced on one sequencing platform. Donor age, sex, ethnicity and CMV serostatus were collected together with the repertoire data. An earlier analysis of 587 of the donors applied high-throughput TCR beta sequencing to assess whether each TCR beta V gene segment acted as functional or pseudogenic. High-throughput TCR immunosequencing, statistical association of individual TCRs with disease status, and machine learning were combined to predict cytomegalovirus infection status. About 280 gigabases of sequencing data and 78 million or so unique TCR sequences were included in an early release covering about 600 HLA-typed donors. Among the roughly 430 genotyped donors, under 90% belonged to the genetic ancestry cluster associated with self-reported Caucasian donors. Besides the first cohort of 666 subjects, a separate validation cohort made up of 120 different subjects was used. The T cell repertoires of some 700 subjects were profiled by immunosequencing and related to cytomegalovirus serostatus. Overall results and qualifications from the work: CMV serostatus was the only immune exposure information available for the cohort. A later genetic analysis associated a missense DCLRE1C variant with V-gene and J-gene trimming of TCR beta chains, and an independent cohort replicated the association. According to a later analysis, TCR association rates differed among HLA loci, with DRB1 alleles showing the most associated TCRs and HLA-C alleles showing the fewest. When HLA alleles, especially DR and DQ, strongly co-occurred, attributing TCR associations to individual alleles was difficult. Specific HLA alleles were associated with more than 15,000 TCR beta sequences at a false discovery rate of 0.05 in a later analysis. Because HLA typing was unavailable for some donors at each locus, only the typed subset was used in association tests. A few of the identified cytomegalovirus-associated TCR beta chains were confirmed in vitro to be specific for cytomegalovirus antigens. The authors suggested that the approach could potentially be extended to other disease states and immunological phenotypes. Roughly uniform sequencing depth across donors was assumed in presence/absence analyses, although this assumption may not hold. The classifier was reported to diagnose cytomegalovirus status with high specificity and sensitivity in both the original and validation cohorts. In this cohort, only TCR beta chains were sequenced, and detectable features were limited by the absence of alpha or paired-chain data. A further reported finding was that TCR beta sequences accurately predicted the HLA-A and HLA-B alleles for most subjects in the first cohort. A cluster of highly shared sequence variants was judged likely to represent a technical artifact of the sequencing pipeline. Correlated functional status among segregating V segments might be attributable to linkage disequilibrium, but an unknown experimental factor could not be ruled out. According to a later analysis, parvovirus B19, influenza, CMV and Epstein-Barr virus appeared linked to several top co-occurrence clusters. Most CMV-associated TCR beta chains appeared to be HLA-restricted in a later analysis, and the HLA associations seemed to be driven largely by CMV exposure. Because counts were too low, roughly 17 rarely observed V segments, including chromosome 9 orphons, were left out of the earlier analysis of 587 of the donors. A later analysis found that HLA-associated TCR beta chains were more clonally expanded and had lower generation probabilities than equally common non-associated chains. A total of about 180 TCR beta chains were listed by the study as associated with cytomegalovirus. Most TCR sequences were seen in very few donors, while some public TCRs were found in many individuals. In an earlier analysis of about 600 of the donors, most TCR beta V segments appeared in productive rearrangements about 87% or about 30% of the time, broadly matching IMGT annotations. Some IMGT-functional V segments, including TRBV6-2 and TRBV6-3, could not be distinguished by the 87-base-pair reads and were therefore excluded. In a later genetic analysis, fewer N-insertions in productive TCRs were reported among donors in an Asian-associated ancestry cluster than the roughly 700-donor mean.

The library relied on the immunoSEQ multiplex PCR assay. The multiplex PCR relied on a mix of 60 forward primers for TCR Vbeta segments and 13 reverse primers for TCR Jbeta segments. The CDR3 region of rearranged TCR beta genes was amplified from genomic DNA with a multiplex PCR assay. Amplified TCR beta libraries were sequenced as 87-base-pair reads on the Illumina HiSeq System. The original pipeline was this. A later analysis tallied about 77 million unique TCR beta chains across the 666 repertoires, and some 12 million of those chains were shared by two or more donors. A nearest-neighbor algorithm error-corrected the raw reads and collapsed the reads into unique sequences, merging closely related sequences to remove PCR and sequencing errors. CDR3 sequences were aligned to IMGT reference sequences to assign V, D and J gene segments. For a sequence to be retained, a match of at least six nucleotides was required to both a V gene segment and a J gene segment. Rearrangements were classified as productive when the CDR3 lacked stop codons and remained in frame with V and J, and all other rearrangements were classified as non-productive. CDR3 was defined by IMGT convention, running from the second conserved V-encoded cysteine to the conserved J-encoded phenylalanine. The earlier analysis of about 590 of the donors excluded sequences that lacked an unambiguous match to a single V gene segment. In an earlier analysis of approximately 500 of the donors, a V segment was called functional when productive rearrangements were above 56.7%, and segregating when the standard deviation between donors exceeded 5%. To diagnose cytomegalovirus status from the catalog of TCR beta chain sequences, a statistical classification framework was built. In a later analysis, V and J genes were assigned by comparing TCR nucleotide sequences against IMGT/GENE-DB human TR gene sequences. A later analysis assigned CDR3 sequences and most-parsimonious VDJ recombination scenarios with the TCRdist pipeline. A later analysis defined each TCR beta chain by its CDR3 amino acid sequence plus V-gene family, and excluded reads lacking a unique V-gene family. To address suspected cross-contamination and a sequencing artifact, a later analysis removed under 600 highly shared, low-generation-probability nucleotide sequences. In a later analysis, a clonal expansion index for each public chain was calculated from normalized within-repertoire ranks of inferred template counts. A later analysis computed generation probabilities with a VDJ recombination model fitted to out-of-frame rearrangements, and checked the results against IGoR. A later analysis scored TCR-TCR, TCR-HLA and TCR-CMV co-occurrence with hypergeometric tests, applying a repertoire-size bias correction to TCR pairs. False discovery rates were estimated in a later analysis by permuting HLA or CMV assignments 20 times. A later analysis grouped co-occurring TCRs with DBSCAN, adding TCRdist sequence similarity when clustering within HLA-allele-positive subsets. Co-occurrence clustering excluded repertoires with fewer than 30,000 or more than 120,000 public chains, plus five with anomalous nucleotide sharing. Drawn from immuneACCESS, this table holds only the in-frame rearrangements with V and J called that TCRdb kept. Clones are partly lost; checked studies trace under half to an unresolved V gene and leave the rest unexplained. That table furnishes V, J and clone size, whereas the DNA furnished D and trimming. Here the sample has approximately 160,000 clones; about two thirds occur a single time. The ten largest clones add up to around 4% of the sample.

From its cysteine to its phenylalanine, the CDR3 spans 15 amino acids. Left in the record is the CDR3 DNA by itself, 45 bases read in frame from the first base. Via the germline V gene (reference sequence), CDR1 is MNHEY and CDR2 SMNVEV. After removal of 5 bases from V and 4 bases from J, the junction retains 5 bases not matched to a gene. The cohort consisted of 670 or so healthy bone marrow donors. At the time of sampling, all cohort members were nominally healthy, though unrecorded immune exposures were likely present. The donor was CMV seropositive and belonged to the group of a few hundred seropositive cohort members. A peripheral blood sample was provided by each donor, and peripheral blood mononuclear cells were used for TCR beta sequencing. Genomic DNA extraction from the blood cell samples was performed with the Qiagen DNeasy Blood Extraction Kit.

Sample: PBMCs. This clonotype was sampled from a woman between 18 and 29 years old in good health and CMV-seropositive. Recombination linked TRBV27 to TRBJ1-3, and TRBD1 aligns with 10 junction nucleotides. Read as DNA, the sequence is TGTGCCAGCAGTCGACAGGGGGCAAAAGGAAACACCATATATTTT. This gives the protein CASSRQGAKGNTIYF.